Listed here is a single T cell receptor beta chain. Its specificity is not known. Germline-derived CDR1 and CDR2 are SGHRS and YFSETQ. V was clipped by 4 bases and J by 2 bases, with 13 bases between them. The CDR3 is 14 amino acids. The PCR ran on 60 Vbeta and 13 Jbeta primers. Measured with immunoSEQ multiplex PCR; TCRdb has only the in-frame clones, and not every one. The table records roughly 240,000 clones, around 84% of them present only once. The sample comes from a study of cytomegalovirus exposure and HLA in healthy donors. Findings and caveats of the study: High specificity and sensitivity for cytomegalovirus status were reported for the classifier. A previous analysis found most TCR beta V segments productive roughly 90% or roughly 30% of the time. V- and J-gene trimming of TCR beta was linked (in a later analysis) to a missense DCLRE1C variant.

Healthy bone marrow donors supplied every sample. The clonotype was recovered from a girl aged 2 to 9 in good health and CMV-seronegative. Sequenced material: PBMCs. The chain couples TRBV5-1 to TRBJ2-7; maybe TRBD1 (6 bases). CDR3 coding DNA: TGCGCCAGCAGCCTAACGACAGGAACCTACGAGCAGTACTTC. Translating gives CASSLTTGTYEQYF.